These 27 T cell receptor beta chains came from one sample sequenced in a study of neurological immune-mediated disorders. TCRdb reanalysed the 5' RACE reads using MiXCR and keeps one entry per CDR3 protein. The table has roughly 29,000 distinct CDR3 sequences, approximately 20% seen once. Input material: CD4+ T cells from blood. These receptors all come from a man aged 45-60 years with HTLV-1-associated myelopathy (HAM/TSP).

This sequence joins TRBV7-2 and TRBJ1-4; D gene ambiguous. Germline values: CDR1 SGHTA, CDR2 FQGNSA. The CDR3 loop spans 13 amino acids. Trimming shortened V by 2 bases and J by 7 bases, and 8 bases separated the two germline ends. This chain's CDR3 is CASSLLDREKLFF. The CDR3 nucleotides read TGTGCCAGCAGCTTACTCGACCGTGAAAAACTGTTTTTT.

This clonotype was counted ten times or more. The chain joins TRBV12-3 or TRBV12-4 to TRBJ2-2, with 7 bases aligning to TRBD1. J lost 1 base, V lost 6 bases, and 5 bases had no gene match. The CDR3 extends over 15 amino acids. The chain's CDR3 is CASRMDRRNTGELFF. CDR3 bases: TGTGCCAGCAGGATGGACAGGAGGAACACCGGGGAGCTGTTTTTT.

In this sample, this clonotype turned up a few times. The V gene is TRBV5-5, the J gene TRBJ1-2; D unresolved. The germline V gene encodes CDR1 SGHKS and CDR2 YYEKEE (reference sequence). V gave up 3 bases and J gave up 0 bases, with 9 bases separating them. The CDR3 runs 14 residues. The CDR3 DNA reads TGTGCCAGCAGCTACGGACGGGCTAACTATGGCTACACCTTC. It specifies CASSYGRANYGYTF.

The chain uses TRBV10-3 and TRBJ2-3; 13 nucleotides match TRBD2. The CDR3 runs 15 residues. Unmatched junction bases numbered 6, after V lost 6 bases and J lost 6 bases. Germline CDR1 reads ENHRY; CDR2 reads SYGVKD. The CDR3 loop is CAIRFTSGGADTQYF. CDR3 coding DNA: TGTGCCATCAGATTTACTAGCGGGGGGGCCGATACGCAGTATTTT.

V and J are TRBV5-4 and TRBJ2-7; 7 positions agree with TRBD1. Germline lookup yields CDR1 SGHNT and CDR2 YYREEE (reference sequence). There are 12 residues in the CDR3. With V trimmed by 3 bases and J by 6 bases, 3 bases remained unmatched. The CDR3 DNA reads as TGTGCCAGCAGCTGGGACAGTGGCGAGCAGTACTTC. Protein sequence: CASSWDSGEQYF.

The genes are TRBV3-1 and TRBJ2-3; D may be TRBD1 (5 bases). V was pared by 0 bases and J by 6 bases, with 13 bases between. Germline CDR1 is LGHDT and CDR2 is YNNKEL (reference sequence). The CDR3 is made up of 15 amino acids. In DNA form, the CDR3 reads TGTGCCAGCAGCCAAGAAATTCGGGCAGGGGATACGCAGTATTTT. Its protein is CASSQEIRAGDTQYF.

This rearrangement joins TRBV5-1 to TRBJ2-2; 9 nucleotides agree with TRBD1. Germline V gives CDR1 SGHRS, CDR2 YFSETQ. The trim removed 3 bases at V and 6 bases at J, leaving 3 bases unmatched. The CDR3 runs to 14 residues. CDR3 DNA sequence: TGCGCCAGCAGCTCCGGACAGGGGCCCGGGGAGCTGTTTTTT. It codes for CASSSGQGPGELFF.

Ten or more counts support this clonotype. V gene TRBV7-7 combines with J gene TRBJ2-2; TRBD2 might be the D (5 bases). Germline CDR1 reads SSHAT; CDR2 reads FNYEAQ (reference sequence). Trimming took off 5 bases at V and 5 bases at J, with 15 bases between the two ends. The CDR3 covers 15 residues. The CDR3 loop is CASSPLGVWTGELFF. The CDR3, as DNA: TGTGCCAGCAGCCCCCTCGGGGTATGGACCGGGGAGCTGTTTTTT.

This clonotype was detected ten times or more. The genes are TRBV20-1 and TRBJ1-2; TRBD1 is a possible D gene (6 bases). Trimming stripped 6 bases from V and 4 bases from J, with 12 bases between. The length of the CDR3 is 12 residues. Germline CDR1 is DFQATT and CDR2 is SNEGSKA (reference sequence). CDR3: CSANRVGYGYTF. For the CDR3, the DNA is TGCAGTGCCAACAGGGTGGGCTATGGCTACACCTTC.

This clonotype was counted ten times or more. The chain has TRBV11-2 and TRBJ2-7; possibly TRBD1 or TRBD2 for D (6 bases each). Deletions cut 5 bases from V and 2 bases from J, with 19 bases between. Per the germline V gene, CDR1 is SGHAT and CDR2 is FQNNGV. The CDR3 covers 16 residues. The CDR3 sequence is CASSPLDGGYTYEQYF. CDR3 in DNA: TGTGCCAGCAGCCCGCTTGACGGGGGCTACACCTACGAGCAGTACTTC.

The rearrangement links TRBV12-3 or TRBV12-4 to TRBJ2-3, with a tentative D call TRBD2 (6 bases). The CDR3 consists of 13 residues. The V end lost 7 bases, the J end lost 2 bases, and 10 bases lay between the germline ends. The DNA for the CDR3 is TGTGCCAGCACCCGGGACTCCACAGATACGCAGTATTTT. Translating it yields CASTRDSTDTQYF.

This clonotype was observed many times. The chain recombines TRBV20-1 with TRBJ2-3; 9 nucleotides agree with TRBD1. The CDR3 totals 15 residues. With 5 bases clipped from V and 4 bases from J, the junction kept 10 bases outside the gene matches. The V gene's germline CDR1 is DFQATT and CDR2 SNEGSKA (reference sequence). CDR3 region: CSARSGQGIADTQYF. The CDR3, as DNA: TGCAGTGCTCGATCCGGACAGGGGATCGCAGATACGCAGTATTTT.

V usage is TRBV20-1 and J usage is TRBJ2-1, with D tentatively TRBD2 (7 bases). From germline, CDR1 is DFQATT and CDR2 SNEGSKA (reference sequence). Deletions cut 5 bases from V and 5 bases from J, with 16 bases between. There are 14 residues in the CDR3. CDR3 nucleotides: TGCAGTGCTCGCCGGGGGGCGATGAACAATGAGCAGTTCTTC. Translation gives CSARRGAMNNEQFF.

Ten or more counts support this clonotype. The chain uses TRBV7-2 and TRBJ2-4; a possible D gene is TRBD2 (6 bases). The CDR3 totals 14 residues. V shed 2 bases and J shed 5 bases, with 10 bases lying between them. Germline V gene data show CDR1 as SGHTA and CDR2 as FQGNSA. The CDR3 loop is CASSLRGGENIQYF. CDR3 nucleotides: TGTGCCAGCAGCTTACGGGGCGGGGAAAACATTCAGTACTTC. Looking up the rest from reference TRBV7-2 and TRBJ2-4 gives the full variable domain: GAGVSQSPSNKVTEKGKDVELRCDPISGHTALYWYRQSLGQGLEFLIYFQGNSAPDKSGLPSDRFSAERTGGSVSTLTIQRTQQEDSAVYLCASSLRGGENIQYFGAGTRLSVL.

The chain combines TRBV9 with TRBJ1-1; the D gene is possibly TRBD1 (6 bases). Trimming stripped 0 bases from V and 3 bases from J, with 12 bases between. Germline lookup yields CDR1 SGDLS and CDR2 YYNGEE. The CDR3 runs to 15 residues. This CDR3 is CASSVVDTGHTEAFF. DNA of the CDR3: TGTGCCAGCAGCGTAGTAGACACAGGGCACACTGAAGCTTTCTTT.

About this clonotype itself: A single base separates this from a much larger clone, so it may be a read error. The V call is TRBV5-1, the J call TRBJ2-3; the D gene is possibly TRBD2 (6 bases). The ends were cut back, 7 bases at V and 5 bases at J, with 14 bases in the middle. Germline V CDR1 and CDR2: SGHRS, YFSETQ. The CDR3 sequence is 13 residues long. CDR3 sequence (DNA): TGCGCCAGCGCGAGGGACTCCATAGATACGCAGTATTTT. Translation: CASARDSIDTQYF.

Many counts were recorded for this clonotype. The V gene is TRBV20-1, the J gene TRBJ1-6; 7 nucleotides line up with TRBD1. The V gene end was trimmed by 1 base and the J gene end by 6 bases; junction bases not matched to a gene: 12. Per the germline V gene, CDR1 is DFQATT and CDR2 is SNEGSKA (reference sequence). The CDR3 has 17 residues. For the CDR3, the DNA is TGCAGTGCTAGAGCCTTCGGGGACGCAGGGGGTAATTCACCCCTCCACTTT. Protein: CSARAFGDAGGNSPLHF.

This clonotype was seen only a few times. The CDR3 bases are TGCGCCAGCAGGTACACTGGGCCCGGGGAGCTGTTTTTT. Protein product: CASRYTGPGELFF. The rearrangement uses TRBV5-1 and TRBJ2-2; D uncertain. The germline gives CDR1 SGHRS, CDR2 YFSETQ. CDR3 length: 13 amino acids. V lost 5 bases to trimming and J lost 6 bases, with 11 bases between them.

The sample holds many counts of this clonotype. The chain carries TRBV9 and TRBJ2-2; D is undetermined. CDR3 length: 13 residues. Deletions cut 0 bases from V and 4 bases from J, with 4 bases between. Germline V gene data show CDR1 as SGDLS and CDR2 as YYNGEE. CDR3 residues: CASSVGVTGELFF. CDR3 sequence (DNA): TGTGCCAGCAGCGTAGGGGTCACCGGGGAGCTGTTTTTT.

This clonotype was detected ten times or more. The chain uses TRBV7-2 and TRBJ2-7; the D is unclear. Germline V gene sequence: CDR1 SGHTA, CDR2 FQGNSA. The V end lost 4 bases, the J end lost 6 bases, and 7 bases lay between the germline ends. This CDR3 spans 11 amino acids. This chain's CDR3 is CASSSPGEQYF. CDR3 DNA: TGTGCCAGCAGCTCCCCCGGCGAGCAGTACTTC.

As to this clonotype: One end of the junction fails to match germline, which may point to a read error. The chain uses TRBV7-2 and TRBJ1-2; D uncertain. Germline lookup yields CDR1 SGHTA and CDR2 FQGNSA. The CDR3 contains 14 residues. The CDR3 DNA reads TGTGCCAGCAGCTTAGCGTACGCTAACTATGGCTACCCCTTC. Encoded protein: CASSLAYANYGYPF.

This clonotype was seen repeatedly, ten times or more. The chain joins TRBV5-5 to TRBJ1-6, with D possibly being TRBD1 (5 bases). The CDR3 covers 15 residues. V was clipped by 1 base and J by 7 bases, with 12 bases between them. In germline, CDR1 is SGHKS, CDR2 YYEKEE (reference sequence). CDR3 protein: CASSLRPGLNSPLHF. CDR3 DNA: TGTGCCAGCAGCTTGCGTCCAGGGTTAAATTCACCCCTCCACTTT.

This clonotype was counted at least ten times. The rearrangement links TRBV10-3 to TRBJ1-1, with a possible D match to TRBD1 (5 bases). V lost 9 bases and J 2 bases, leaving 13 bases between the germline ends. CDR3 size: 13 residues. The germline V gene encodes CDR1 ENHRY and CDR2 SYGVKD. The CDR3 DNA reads TGTGCCATACAGGACGGGCAAAACACTGAAGCTTTCTTT. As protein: CAIQDGQNTEAFF.

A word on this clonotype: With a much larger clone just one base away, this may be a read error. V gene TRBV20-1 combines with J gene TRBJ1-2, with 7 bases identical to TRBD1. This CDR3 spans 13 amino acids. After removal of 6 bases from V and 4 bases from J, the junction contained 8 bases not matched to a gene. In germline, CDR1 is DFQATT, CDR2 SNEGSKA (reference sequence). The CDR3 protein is CSAPQGGPYGYTF. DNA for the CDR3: TGCAGTGCCCCGCAGGGGGGGCCCTATGGCTACACCTTC.

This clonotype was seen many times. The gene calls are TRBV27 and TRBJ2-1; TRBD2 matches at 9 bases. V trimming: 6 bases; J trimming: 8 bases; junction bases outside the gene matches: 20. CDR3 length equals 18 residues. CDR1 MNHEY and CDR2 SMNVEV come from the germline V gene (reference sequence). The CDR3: CASRHPGLAGHTRHEQFF. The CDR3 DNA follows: TGTGCCAGCAGACACCCGGGACTAGCAGGGCATACGAGGCATGAGCAGTTCTTC.

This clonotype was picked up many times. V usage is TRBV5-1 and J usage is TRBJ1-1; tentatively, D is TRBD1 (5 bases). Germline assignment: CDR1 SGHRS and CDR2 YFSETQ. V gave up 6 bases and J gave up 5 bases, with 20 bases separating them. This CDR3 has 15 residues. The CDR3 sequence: CASTRVGGSRTEAFF. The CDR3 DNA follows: TGCGCCAGCACCCGGGTGGGGGGATCGAGGACTGAAGCTTTCTTT.

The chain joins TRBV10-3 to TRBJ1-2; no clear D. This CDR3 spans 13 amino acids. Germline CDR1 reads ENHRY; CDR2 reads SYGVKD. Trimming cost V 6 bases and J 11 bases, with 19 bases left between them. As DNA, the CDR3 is TGTGCCATCAGCGCGGACTGGAGCTATTGTTACACCTTC. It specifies CAISADWSYCYTF.